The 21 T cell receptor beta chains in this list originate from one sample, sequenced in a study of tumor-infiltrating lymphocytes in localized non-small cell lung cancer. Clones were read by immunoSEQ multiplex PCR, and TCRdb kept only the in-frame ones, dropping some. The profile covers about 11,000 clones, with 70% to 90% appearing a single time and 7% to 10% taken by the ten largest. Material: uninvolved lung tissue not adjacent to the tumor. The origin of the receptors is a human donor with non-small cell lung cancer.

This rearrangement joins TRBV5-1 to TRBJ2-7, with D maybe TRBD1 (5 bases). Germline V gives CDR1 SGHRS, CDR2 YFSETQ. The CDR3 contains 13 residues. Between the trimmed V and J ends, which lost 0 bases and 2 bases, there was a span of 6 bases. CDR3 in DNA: TGCGCCAGCAGCTTGGAAGGGGCCTACGAGCAGTACTTC. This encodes CASSLEGAYEQYF. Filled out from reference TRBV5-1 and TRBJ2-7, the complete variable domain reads KAGVTQTPRYLIKTRGQQVTLSCSPISGHRSVSWYQQTPGQGLQFLFEYFSETQRNKGNFPGRFSGRQFSNSRSEMNVSTLELGDSALYLCASSLEGAYEQYFGPGTRLTVT.

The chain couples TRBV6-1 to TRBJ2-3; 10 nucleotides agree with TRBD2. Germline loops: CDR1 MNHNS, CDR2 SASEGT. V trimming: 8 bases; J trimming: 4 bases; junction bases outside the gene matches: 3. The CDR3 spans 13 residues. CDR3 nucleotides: TGTGCCAGCGAGCGGGGGGGGGCAGATACGCAGTATTTT. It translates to CASERGGADTQYF.

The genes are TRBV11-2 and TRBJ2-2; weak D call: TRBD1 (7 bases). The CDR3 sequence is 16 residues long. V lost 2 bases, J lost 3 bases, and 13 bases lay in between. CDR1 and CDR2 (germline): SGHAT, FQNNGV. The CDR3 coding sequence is TGTGCCAGCAGCTTATTGTCCAGGGGGGACACCGGGGAGCTGTTTTTT. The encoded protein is CASSLLSRGDTGELFF.

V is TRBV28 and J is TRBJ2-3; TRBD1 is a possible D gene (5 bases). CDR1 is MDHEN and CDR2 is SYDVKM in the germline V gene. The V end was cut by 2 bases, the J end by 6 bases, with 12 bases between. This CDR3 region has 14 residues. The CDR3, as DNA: TGTGCCAGCAGTTTACCGGCCAGGGCGGATACGCAGTATTTT. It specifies CASSLPARADTQYF.

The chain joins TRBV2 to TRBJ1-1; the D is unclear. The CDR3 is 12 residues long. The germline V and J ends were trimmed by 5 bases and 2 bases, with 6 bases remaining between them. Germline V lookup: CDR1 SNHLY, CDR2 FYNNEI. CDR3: CASSSPNTEAFF. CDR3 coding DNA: TGTGCCAGCAGTTCACCTAACACTGAAGCTTTCTTT.

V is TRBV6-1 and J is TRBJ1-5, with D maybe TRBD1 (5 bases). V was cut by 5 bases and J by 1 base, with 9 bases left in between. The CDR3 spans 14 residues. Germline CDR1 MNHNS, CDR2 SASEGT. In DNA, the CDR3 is TGTGCCAGCAGTCCGGGACTGAGCAATCAGCCCCAGCATTTT. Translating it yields CASSPGLSNQPQHF.

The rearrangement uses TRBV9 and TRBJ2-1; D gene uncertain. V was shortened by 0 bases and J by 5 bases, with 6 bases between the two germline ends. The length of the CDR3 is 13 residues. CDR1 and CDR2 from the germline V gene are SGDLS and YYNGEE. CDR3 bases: TGTGCCAGCAGCGTAGGTAGCCACAATGAGCAGTTCTTC. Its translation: CASSVGSHNEQFF.

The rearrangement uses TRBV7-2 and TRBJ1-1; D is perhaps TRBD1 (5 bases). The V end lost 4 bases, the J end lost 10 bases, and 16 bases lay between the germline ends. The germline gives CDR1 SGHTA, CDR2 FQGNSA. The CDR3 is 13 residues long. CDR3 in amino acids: CASSSLGPGAAFF. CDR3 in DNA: TGTGCCAGCAGCTCCCTGGGACCCGGAGCAGCTTTCTTT.

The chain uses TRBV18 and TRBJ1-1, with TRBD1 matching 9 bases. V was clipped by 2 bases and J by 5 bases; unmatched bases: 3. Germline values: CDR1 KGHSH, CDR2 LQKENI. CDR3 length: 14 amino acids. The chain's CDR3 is CASSPGTGRTEAFF. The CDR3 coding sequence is TGTGCCAGCTCACCAGGGACAGGGAGAACTGAAGCTTTCTTT. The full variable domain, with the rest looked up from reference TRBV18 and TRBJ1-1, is NAGVMQNPRHLVRRRGQEARLRCSPMKGHSHVYWYRQLPEEGLKFMVYLQKENIIDESGMPKERFSAEFPKEGPSILRIQQVVRGDSAAYFCASSPGTGRTEAFFGQGTRLTVV.

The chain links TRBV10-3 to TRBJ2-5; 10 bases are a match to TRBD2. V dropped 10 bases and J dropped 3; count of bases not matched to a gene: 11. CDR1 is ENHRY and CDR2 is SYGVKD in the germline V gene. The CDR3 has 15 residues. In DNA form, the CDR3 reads TGTGCCACATCGAAGGGTAGCGGGGGGAAAGAGACCCAGTACTTC. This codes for CATSKGSGGKETQYF.

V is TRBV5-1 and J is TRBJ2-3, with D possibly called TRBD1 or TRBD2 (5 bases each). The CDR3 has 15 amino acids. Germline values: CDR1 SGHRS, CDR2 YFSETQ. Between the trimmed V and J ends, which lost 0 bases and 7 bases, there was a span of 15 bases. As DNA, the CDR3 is TGCGCCAGCAGCTTGGCTGGCAGGGAGAAGAATACGCAGTATTTT. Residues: CASSLAGREKNTQYF.

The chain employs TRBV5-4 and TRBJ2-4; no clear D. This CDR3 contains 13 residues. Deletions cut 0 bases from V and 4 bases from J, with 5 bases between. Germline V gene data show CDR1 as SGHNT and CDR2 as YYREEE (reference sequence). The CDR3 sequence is CASSLALKNIQYF. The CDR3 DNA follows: TGTGCCAGCAGCTTGGCTCTAAAAAACATTCAGTACTTC.

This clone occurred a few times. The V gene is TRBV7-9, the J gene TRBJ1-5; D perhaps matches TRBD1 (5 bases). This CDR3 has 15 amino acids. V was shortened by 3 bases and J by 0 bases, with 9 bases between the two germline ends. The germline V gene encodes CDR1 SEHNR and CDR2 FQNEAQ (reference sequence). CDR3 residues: CASSLGGYSNQPQHF. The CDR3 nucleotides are TGTGCCAGCAGCTTGGGGGGTTATAGCAATCAGCCCCAGCATTTT.

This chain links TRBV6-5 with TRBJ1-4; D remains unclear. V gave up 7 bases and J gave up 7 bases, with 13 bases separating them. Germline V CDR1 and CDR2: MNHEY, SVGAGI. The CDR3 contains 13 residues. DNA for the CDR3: TGTGCCAGCAAAAAGGGTTCCCGTGAAAAACTGTTTTTT. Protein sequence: CASKKGSREKLFF.

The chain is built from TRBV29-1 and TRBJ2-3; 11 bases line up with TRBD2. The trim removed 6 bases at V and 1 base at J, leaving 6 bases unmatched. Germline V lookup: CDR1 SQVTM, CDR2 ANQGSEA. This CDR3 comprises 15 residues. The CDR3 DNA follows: TGCAGCGTACGATCGACTAGCGGGGGCACAGATACGCAGTATTTT. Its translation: CSVRSTSGGTDTQYF.

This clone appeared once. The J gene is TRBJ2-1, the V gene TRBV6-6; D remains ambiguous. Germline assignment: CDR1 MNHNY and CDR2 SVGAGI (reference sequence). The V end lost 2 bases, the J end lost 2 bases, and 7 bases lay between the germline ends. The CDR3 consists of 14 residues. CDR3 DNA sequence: TGTGCCAGCAGTTACCTTGGGACCTACAATGAGCAGTTCTTC. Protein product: CASSYLGTYNEQFF.

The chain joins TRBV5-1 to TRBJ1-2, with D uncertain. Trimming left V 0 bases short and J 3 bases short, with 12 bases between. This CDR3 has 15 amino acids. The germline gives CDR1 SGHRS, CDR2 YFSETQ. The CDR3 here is CASSLDSGVDYGYTF. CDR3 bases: TGCGCCAGCAGCTTGGATTCTGGCGTGGACTATGGCTACACCTTC.

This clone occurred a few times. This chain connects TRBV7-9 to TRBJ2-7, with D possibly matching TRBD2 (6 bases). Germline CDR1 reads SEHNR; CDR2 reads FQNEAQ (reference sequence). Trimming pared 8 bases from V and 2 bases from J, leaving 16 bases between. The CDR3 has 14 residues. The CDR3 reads CASGGTPGPYEQYF. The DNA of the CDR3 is TGTGCCAGCGGCGGGACTCCGGGACCCTACGAGCAGTACTTC.

The DNA for the CDR3 is TGTGCCAGCAGTTACCACAGGAGTACACCGGATACGCAGTATTTT. It translates to CASSYHRSTPDTQYF. This chain connects TRBV6-5 to TRBJ2-3, with D perhaps matching TRBD1 (5 bases). CDR3 length equals 15 residues. Trimming cost V 2 bases and J 6 bases, with 15 bases left between them. The germline V gene encodes CDR1 MNHEY and CDR2 SVGAGI.

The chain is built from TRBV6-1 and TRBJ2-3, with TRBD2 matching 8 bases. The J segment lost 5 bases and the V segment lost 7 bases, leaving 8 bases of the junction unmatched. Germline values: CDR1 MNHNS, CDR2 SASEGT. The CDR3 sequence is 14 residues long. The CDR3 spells CASTPGLARDTQYF. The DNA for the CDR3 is TGTGCCAGCACCCCCGGACTAGCCAGAGATACGCAGTATTTT.

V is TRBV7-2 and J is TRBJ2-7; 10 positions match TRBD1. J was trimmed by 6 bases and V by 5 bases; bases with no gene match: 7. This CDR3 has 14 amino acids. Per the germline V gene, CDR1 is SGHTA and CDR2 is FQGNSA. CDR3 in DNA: TGTGCCAGCAGCCCCCGACAGGGGGCCGCCGAGCAGTACTTC. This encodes CASSPRQGAAEQYF.